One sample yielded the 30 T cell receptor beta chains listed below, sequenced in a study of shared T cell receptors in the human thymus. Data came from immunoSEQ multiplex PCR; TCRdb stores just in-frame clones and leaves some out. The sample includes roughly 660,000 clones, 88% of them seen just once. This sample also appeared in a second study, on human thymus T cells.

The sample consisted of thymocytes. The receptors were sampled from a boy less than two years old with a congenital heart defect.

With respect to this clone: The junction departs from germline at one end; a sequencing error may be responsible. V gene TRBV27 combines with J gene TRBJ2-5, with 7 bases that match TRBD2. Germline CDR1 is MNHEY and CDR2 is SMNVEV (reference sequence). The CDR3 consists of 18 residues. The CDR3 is CASSSQPREALHQETQYF. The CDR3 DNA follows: TGTGCCAGCAGTTCCCAGCCACGGGAGGCCCTCCACCAGGAGACCCAGTACTTC.

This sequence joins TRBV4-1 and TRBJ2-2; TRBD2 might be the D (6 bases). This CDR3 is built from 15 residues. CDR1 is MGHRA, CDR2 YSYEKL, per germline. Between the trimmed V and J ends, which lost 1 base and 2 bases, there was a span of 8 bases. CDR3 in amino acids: CASSQGGENTGELFF. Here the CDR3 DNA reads TGCGCCAGCAGCCAAGGGGGGGAAAACACCGGGGAGCTGTTTTTT.

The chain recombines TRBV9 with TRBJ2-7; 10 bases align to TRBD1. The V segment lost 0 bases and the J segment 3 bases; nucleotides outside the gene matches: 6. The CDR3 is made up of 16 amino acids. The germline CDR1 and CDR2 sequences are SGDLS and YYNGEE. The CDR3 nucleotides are TGTGCCAGCAGCGTAGGTGGACAGGGGGAGATCTACGAGCAGTACTTC. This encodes CASSVGGQGEIYEQYF.

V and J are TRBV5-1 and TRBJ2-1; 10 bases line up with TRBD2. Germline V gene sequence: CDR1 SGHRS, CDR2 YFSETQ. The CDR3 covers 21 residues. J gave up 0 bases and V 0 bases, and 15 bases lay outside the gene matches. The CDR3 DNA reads TGCGCCAGCAGCTTGGGTCGGTCCGGGGGACTAGCGCCCAGCTCCTACAATGAGCAGTTCTTC. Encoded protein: CASSLGRSGGLAPSSYNEQFF.

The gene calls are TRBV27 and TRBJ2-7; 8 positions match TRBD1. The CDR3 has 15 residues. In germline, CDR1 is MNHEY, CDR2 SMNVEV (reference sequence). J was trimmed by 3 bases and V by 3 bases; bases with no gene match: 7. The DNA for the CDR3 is TGTGCCAGCAGTTTGGTGGCCGGGACAGGCTACGAGCAGTACTTC. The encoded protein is CASSLVAGTGYEQYF.

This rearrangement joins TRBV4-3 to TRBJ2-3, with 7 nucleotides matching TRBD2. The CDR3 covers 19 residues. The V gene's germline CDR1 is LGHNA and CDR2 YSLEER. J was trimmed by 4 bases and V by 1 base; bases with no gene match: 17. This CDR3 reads CASSQVTSKTSLGADTQYF. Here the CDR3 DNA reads TGCGCCAGCAGCCAAGTCACCTCCAAGACTAGCCTAGGGGCAGATACGCAGTATTTT.

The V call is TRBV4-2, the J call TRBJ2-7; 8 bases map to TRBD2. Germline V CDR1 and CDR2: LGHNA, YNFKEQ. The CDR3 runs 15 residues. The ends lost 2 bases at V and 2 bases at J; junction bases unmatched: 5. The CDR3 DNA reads TGTGCCAGCAGCCAAAAAACTAGCGGCACCTACGAGCAGTACTTC. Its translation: CASSQKTSGTYEQYF.

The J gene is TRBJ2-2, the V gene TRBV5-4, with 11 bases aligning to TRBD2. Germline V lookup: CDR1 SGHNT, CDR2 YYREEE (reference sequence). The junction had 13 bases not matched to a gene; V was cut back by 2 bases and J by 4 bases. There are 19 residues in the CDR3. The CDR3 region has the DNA TGTGCCAGCAGCTTCCTTCCCCTAGCGGGAGGTCTGGGCACCGGGGAGCTGTTTTTT. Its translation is CASSFLPLAGGLGTGELFF.

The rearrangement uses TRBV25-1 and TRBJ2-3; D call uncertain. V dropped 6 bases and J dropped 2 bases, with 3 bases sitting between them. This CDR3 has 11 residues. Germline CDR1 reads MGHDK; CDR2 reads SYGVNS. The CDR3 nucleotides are TGTGCCAGCAGGTACACAGATACGCAGTATTTT. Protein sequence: CASRYTDTQYF.

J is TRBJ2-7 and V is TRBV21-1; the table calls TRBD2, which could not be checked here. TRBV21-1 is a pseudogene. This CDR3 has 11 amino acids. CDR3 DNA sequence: TGTGCCAGCAGGCCTAACGGCGAGCAGTACTTC. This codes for CASRPNGEQYF.

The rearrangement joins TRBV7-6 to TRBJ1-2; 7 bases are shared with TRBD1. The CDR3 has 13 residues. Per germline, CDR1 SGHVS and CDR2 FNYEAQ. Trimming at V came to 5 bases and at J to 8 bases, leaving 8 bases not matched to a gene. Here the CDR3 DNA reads TGTGCCAGCAGCCCGGGACAGACGGGAGGCTACACCTTC. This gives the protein CASSPGQTGGYTF.

The CDR3 nucleotides are TGCGCCAGCAGCTTGGGGCAAAATGAAAAACTGTTTTTT. Translating gives CASSLGQNEKLFF. V and J are TRBV5-1 and TRBJ1-4, with no clear D. The CDR3 consists of 13 residues. Germline CDR1 and CDR2: SGHRS and YFSETQ. Trimming removed 0 bases at V and 5 bases at J, with 5 bases between.

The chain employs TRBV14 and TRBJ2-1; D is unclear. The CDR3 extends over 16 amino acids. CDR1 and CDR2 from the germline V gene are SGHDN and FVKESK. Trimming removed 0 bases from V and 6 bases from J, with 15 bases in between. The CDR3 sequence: CASSQDGAELINEQFF. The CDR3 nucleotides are TGTGCCAGCAGCCAAGATGGAGCCGAATTAATCAATGAGCAGTTCTTC.

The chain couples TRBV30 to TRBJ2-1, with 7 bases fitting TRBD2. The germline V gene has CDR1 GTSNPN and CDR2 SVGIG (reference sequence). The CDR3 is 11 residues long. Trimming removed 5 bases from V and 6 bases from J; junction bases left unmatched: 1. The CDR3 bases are TGTGCCTGGGGACTAGTCAATGAGCAGTTCTTC. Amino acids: CAWGLVNEQFF. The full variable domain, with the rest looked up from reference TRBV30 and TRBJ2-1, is SQTIHQWPATLVQPVGSPLSLECTVEGTSNPNLYWYRQAAGRGLQLLFYSVGIGQISSEVPQNLSASRPQDRQFILSSKKLLLSDSGFYLCAWGLVNEQFFGPGTRLTVL.

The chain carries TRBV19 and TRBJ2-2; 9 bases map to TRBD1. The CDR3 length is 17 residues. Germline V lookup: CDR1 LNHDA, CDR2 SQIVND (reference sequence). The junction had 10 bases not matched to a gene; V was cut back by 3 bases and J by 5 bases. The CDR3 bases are TGTGCCAGTAGTATGCAGGGGACAGGGAAGGGAACCGGGGAGCTGTTTTTT. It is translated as CASSMQGTGKGTGELFF.

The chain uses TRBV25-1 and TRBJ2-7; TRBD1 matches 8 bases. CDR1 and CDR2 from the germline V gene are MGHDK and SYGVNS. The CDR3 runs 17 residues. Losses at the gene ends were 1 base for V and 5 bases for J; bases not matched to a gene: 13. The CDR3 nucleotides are TGTGCCAGCAGTGAATCCTCCCGGCCGGACAGGGTCCACGAGCAGTACTTC. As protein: CASSESSRPDRVHEQYF.

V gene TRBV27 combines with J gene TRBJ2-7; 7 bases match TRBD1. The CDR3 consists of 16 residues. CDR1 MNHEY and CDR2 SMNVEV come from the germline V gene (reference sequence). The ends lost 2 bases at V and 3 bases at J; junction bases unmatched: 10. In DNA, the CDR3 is TGTGCCAGCAGTTTAAAGGAAGGGGACAGAGGCTACGAGCAGTACTTC. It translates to CASSLKEGDRGYEQYF.

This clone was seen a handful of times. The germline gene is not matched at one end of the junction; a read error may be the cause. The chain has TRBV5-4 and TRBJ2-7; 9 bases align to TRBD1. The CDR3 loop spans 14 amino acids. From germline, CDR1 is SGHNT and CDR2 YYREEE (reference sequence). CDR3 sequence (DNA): TGTGCCAGCAGCTTGCACAACGGGACAGGGTTGAGGAACTTC. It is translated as CASSLHNGTGLRNF.

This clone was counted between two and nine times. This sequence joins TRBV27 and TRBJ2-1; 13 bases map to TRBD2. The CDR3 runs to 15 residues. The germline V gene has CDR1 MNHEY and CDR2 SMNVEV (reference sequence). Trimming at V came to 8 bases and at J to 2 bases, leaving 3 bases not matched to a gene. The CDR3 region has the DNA TGTGCCAGCGTAGGGACTAGCGGGACCTACAATGAGCAGTTCTTC. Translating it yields CASVGTSGTYNEQFF.

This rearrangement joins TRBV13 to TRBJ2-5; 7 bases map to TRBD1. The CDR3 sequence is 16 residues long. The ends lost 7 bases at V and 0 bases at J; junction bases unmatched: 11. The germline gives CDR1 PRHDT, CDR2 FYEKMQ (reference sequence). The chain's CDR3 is CASTQTPTGNQETQYF. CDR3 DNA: TGTGCCAGCACCCAAACCCCGACAGGGAACCAAGAGACCCAGTACTTC.

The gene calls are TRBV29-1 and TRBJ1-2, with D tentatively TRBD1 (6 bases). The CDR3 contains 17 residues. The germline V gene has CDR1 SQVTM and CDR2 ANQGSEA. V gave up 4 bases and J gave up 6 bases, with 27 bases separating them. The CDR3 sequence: CSVASPPDGGGLHGYTF. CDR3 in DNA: TGCAGCGTTGCCTCCCCCCCTGACGGGGGGGGGCTTCATGGCTACACCTTC.

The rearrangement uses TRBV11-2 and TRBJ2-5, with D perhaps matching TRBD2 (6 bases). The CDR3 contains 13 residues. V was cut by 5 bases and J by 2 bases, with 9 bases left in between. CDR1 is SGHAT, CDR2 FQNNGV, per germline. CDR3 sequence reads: CASSHREQETQYF. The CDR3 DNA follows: TGTGCCAGCAGCCATCGGGAGCAAGAGACCCAGTACTTC.

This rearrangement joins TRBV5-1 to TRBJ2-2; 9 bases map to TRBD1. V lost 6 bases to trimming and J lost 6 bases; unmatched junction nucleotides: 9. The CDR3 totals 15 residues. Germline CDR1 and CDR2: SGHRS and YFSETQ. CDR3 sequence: CASKDRDRDAGELFF. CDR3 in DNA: TGCGCCAGCAAAGACCGGGACAGGGACGCCGGGGAGCTGTTTTTT.

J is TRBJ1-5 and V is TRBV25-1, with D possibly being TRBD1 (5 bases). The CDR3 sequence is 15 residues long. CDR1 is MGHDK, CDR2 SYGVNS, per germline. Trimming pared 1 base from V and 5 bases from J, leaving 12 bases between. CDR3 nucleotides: TGTGCCAGCAGTGAATTAGGAGGGGCGGATCAGCCCCAGCATTTT. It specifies CASSELGGADQPQHF.

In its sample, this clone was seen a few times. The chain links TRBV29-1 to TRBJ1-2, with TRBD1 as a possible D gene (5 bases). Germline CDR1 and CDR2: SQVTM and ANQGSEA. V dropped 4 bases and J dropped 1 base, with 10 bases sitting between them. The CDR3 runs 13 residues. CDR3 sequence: CSVGAGFNYGYTF. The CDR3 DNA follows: TGCAGCGTTGGGGCAGGGTTTAACTATGGCTACACCTTC.

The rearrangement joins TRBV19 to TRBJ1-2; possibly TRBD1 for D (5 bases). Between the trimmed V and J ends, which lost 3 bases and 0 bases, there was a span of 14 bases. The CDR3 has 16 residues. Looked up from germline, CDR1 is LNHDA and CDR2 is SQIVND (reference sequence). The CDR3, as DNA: TGTGCCAGTAGTATTTATTCAGGGAACCCTAACTATGGCTACACCTTC. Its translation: CASSIYSGNPNYGYTF.

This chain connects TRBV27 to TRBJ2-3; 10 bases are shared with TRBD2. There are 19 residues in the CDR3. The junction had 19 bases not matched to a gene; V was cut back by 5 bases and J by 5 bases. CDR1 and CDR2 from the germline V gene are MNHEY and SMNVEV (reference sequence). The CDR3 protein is CASSPPAGALAGELDTQYF. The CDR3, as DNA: TGTGCCAGCAGTCCCCCGGCAGGAGCTCTAGCGGGAGAACTAGATACGCAGTATTTT.

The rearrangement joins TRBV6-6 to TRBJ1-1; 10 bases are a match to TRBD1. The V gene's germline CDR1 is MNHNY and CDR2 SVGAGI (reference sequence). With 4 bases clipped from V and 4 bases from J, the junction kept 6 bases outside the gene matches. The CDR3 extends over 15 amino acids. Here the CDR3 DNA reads TGTGCCAGCAGTTTTTGGACAGGGGGAGCCACTGAAGCTTTCTTT. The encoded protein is CASSFWTGGATEAFF.

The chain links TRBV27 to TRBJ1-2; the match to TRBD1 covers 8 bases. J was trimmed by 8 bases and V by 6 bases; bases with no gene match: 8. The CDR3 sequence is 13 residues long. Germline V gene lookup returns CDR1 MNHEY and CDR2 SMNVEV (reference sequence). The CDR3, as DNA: TGTGCCAGCAGCTCCAGGGGGCAGGAAGGCTACACCTTC. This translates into CASSSRGQEGYTF.

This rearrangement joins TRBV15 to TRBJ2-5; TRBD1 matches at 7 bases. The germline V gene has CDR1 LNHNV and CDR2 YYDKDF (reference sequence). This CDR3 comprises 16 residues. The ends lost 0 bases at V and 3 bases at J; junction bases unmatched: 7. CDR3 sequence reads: CATSRDGRDRKETQYF. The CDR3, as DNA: TGTGCCACCAGCAGAGATGGAAGGGACAGAAAAGAGACCCAGTACTTC.